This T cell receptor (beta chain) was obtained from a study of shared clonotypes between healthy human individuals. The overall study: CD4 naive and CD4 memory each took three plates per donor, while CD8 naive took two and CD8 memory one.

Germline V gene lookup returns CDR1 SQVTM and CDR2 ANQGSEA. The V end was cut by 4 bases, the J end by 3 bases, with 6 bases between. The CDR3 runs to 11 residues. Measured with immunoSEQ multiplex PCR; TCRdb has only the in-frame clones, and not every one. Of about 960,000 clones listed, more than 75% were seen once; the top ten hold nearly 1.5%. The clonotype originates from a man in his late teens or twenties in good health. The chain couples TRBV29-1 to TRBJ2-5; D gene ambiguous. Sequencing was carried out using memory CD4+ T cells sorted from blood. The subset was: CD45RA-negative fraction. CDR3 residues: CSVGAEETQYF. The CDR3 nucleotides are TGCAGCGTTGGGGCGGAAGAGACCCAGTACTTC.